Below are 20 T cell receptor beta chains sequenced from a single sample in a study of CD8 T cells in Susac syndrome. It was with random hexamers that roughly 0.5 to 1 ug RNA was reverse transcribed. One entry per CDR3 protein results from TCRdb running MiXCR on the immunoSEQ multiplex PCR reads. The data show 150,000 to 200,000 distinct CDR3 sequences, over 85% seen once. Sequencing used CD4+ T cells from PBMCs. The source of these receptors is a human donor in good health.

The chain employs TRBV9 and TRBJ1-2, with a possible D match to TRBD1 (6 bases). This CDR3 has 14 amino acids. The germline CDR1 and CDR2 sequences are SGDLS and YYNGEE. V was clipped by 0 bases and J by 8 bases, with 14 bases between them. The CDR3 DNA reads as TGTGCCAGCAGCGTAGTTACGGGGGGCGGGGGCTACACCTTC. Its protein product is CASSVVTGGGGYTF.

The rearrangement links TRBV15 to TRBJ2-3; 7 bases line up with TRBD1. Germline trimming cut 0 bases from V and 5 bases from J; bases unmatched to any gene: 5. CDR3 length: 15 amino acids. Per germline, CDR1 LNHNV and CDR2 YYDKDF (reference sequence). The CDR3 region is CATSRDNRGVDTQYF. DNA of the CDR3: TGTGCCACCAGCAGAGATAACAGGGGAGTAGATACGCAGTATTTT.

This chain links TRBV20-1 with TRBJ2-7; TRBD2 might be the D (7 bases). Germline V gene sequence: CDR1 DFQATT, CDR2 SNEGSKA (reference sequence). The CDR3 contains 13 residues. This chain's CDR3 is CSVRGAPSYEQYF. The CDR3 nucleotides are TGCAGCGTCCGGGGGGCACCCTCCTACGAGCAGTACTTC.

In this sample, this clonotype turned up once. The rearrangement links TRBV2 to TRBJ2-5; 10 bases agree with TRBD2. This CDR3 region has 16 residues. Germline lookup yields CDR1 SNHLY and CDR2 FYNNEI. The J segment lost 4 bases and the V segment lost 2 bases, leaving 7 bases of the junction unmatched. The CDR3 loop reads CASSERVAGGRETQYF. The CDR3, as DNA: TGTGCCAGCAGTGAAAGGGTAGCGGGGGGCCGAGAGACCCAGTACTTC.

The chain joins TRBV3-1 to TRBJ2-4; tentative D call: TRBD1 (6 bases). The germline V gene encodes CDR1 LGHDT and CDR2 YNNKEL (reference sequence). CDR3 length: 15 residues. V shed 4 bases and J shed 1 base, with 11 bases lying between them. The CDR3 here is CASSPGQLAKNIQYF. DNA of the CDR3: TGTGCCAGCAGCCCCGGACAGTTGGCCAAAAACATTCAGTACTTC.

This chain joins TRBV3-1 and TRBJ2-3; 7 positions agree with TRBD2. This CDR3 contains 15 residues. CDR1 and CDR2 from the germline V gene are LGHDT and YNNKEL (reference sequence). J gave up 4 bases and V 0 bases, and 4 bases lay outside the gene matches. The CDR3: CASSQEGGGADTQYF. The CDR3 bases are TGTGCCAGCAGCCAAGAAGGCGGGGGAGCAGATACGCAGTATTTT.

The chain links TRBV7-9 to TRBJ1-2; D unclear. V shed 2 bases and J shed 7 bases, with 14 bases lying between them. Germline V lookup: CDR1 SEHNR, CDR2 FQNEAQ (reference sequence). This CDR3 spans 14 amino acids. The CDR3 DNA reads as TGTGCCAGCAGCTTACTGAAGTTATACCCTGGCTACACCTTC. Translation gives CASSLLKLYPGYTF. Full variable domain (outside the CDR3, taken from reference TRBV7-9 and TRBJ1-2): DTGVSQNPRHKITKRGQNVTFRCDPISEHNRLYWYRQTLGQGPEFLTYFQNEAQLEKSRLLSDRFSAERPKGSFSTLEIQRTEQGDSAMYLCASSLLKLYPGYTFGSGTRLTVV.

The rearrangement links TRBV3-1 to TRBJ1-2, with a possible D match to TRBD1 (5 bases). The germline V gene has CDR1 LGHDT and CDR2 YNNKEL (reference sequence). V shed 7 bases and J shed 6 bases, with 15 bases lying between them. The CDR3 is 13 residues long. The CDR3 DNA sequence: TGTGCCAGCAACCCAAGTGGGGGTGATGGCTACACCTTC. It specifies CASNPSGGDGYTF.

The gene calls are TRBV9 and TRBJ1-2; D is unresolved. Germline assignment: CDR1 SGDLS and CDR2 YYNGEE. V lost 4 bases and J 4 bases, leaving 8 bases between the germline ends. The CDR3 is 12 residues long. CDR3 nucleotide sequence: TGTGCCAGCAGCCCCCCGGGCTATGGCTACACCTTC. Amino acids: CASSPPGYGYTF. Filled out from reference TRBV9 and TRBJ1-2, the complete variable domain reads DSGVTQTPKHLITATGQRVTLRCSPRSGDLSVYWYQQSLDQGLQFLIQYYNGEERAKGNILERFSAQQFPDLHSELNLSSLELGDSALYFCASSPPGYGYTFGSGTRLTVV.

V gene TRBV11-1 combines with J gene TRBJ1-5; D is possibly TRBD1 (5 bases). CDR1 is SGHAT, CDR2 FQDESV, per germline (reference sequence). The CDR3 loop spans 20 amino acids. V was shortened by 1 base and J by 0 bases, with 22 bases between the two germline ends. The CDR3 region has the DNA TGTGCCAGCAGCTTAGAAATCCGAAGCCCCGCAGGGAATAGCAATCAGCCCCAGCATTTT. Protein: CASSLEIRSPAGNSNQPQHF.

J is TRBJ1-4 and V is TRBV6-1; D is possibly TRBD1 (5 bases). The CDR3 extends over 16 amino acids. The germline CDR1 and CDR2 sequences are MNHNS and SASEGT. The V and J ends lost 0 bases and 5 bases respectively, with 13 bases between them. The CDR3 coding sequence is TGTGCCAGCAGTGAAGCGTCCCAGGGCTGGAATGAAAAACTGTTTTTT. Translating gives CASSEASQGWNEKLFF.

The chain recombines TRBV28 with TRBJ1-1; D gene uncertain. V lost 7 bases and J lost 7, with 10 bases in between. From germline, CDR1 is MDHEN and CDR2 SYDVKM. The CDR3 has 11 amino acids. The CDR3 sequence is CASTLSNEAFF. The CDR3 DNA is TGTGCCAGCACCCTGTCGAATGAAGCTTTCTTT.

The CDR3 is CASNPTGANVLTF. In DNA form, the CDR3 reads TGTGCCAGCAACCCCACTGGGGCCAACGTCCTGACTTTC. V usage is TRBV3-1 and J usage is TRBJ2-6; D remains ambiguous. The V end lost 7 bases, the J end lost 2 bases, and 6 bases lay between the germline ends. The germline V gene has CDR1 LGHDT and CDR2 YNNKEL (reference sequence). CDR3 length: 13 residues.

For the CDR3, the DNA is TGTGCCATCAGTGACCCGGCAGGGGGCAGGGAGACCCAGTACTTC. Translating gives CAISDPAGGRETQYF. The V gene is TRBV10-3, the J gene TRBJ2-5; TRBD1 matches 8 bases. The V gene end was trimmed by 3 bases and the J gene end by 5 bases; junction bases not matched to a gene: 8. Germline V CDR1 and CDR2: ENHRY, SYGVKD. The CDR3 has 15 residues.

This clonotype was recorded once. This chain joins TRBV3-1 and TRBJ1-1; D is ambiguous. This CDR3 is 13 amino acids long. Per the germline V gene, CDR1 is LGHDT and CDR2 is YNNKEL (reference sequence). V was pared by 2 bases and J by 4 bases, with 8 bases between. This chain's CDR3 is CASSQSLATEAFF. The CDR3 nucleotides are TGTGCCAGCAGCCAATCCCTGGCCACTGAAGCTTTCTTT.

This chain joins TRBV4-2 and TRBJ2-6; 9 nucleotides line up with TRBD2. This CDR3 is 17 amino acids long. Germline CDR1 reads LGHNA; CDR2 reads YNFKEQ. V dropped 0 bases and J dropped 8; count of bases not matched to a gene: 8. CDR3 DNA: TGTGCCAGCAGCCAAGATGGGGCGGGAGGGACAACCAACGTCCTGACTTTC. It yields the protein CASSQDGAGGTTNVLTF.

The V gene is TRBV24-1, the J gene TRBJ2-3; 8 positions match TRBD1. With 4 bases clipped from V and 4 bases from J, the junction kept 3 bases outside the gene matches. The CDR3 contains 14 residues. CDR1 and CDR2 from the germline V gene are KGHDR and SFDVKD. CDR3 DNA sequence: TGTGCCACCAGTGACAGGGGGCGAGCAGATACGCAGTATTTT. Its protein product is CATSDRGRADTQYF.

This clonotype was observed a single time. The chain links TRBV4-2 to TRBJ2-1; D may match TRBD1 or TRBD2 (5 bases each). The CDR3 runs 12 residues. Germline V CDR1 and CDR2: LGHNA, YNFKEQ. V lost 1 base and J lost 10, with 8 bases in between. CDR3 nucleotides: TGTGCCAGCAGCCAAGGAGGGACCGAGCAGTTCTTC. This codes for CASSQGGTEQFF.

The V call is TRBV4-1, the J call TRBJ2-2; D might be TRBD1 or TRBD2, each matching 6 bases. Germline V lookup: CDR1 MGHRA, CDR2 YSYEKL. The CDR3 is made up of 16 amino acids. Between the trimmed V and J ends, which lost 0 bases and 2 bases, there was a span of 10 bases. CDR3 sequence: CASSQDGGSNTGELFF. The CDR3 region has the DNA TGCGCCAGCAGCCAAGACGGGGGCTCAAACACCGGGGAGCTGTTTTTT.

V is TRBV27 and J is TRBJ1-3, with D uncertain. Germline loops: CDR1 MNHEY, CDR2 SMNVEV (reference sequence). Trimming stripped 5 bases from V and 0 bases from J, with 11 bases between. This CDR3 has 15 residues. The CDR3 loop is CASSPTVLSGNTIYF. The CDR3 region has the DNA TGTGCCAGCAGTCCTACCGTTCTCTCTGGAAACACCATATATTTT.